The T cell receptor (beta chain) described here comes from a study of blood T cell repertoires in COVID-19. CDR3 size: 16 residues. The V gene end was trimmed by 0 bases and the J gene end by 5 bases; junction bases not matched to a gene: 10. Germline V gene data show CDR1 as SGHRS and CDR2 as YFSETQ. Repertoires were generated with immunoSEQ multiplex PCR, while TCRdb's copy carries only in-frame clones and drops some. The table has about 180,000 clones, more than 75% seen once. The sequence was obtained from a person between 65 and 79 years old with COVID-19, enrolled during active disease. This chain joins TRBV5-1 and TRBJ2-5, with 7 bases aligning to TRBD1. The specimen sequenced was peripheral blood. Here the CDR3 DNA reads TGCGCCAGCAGCTTGGAGGGGGCCAACTCGGCGGAGACCCAGTACTTC. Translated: CASSLEGANSAETQYF.